These T cell receptor beta chains were read from a single sample in a study of cytomegalovirus exposure and HLA in healthy donors. The assay was immunoSEQ multiplex PCR, and TCRdb's table has in-frame clones only and misses some. The sample lists some 150,000 clones; less than 85% were seen once. The specimen sequenced was PBMCs. The receptor set was obtained from a woman in her forties or fifties in good health and CMV-seropositive. The CDR3 runs from the conserved cysteine through the conserved F or W. The D gene is left open where the match is weak. Not all rows give a size; the values are once, few, many and, for expanded clones, a class.

v_call	d_call	clone_size	j_call	cdr3_nt	cdr3_aa
TRBV7-9	TRBD2	.	TRBJ2-2	TGTGCCAGCAGCCTCGGACTAGCGGGGGACACCGGGGAGCTGTTTTTT	CASSLGLAGDTGELFF
TRBV9	.	once	TRBJ1-2	TGTGCCAGCAGCGTAGGACAGGACGGGGAATATGGCTACACCTTC	CASSVGQDGEYGYTF
TRBV7-6	TRBD1	.	TRBJ1-1	TGTGCCAGCAGCTTAGAAGGGGGCCGAAACACTGAAGCTTTCTTT	CASSLEGGRNTEAFF
TRBV6-1	TRBD2	.	TRBJ2-3	TGTGCCAGCAGTGAACTAGCGGGGGGTTTAGAAGATACGCAGTATTTT	CASSELAGGLEDTQYF
TRBV5-6	.	.	TRBJ1-5	TGTGCCAGCAGCTTTCGCGGGGTGGGGAGCAATCAGCCCCAGCATTTT	CASSFRGVGSNQPQHF
TRBV30	TRBD1	.	TRBJ2-3	TGTGCCTGGGGCTTTGGGCAGGGGGCAGATACGCAGTATTTT	CAWGFGQGADTQYF
TRBV27	TRBD1	.	TRBJ1-5	TGTGCCAGCAGTTTAAGGGGGACAGGGATTTTTATGAACAATCAGCCCCAGCATTTT	CASSLRGTGIFMNNQPQHF
TRBV19	.	once	TRBJ1-1	TGTGCCAGTAGGCAACAGGGAGCAGATAACACTGAAGCTTTCTTT	CASRQQGADNTEAFF
TRBV4-2	.	.	TRBJ1-6	TGTGCCAGCAGCCAGCACTCCTCTAACCCCCTCCACTTT	CASSQHSSNPLHF
TRBV6-1	TRBD1	.	TRBJ2-7	TGTGCCATATACCGGGACAGCTCCTACGAGCAGTACTTC	CAIYRDSSYEQYF
TRBV19	TRBD1	.	TRBJ1-6	TGTGCCAGTAGTACAAGGGGACAGATGGCTTCACCCCTCCACTTT	CASSTRGQMASPLHF
TRBV13	TRBD1	.	TRBJ2-7	TGTGCCAGCAGCGTCAGGGGGCGCGCCTACGAGCAGTACTTC	CASSVRGRAYEQYF
TRBV5-8	.	.	TRBJ1-2	TGTGCCAGCAGCACAGGCCGTTATGGCTACACCTTC	CASSTGRYGYTF
TRBV7-9	TRBD2	few	TRBJ2-5	TGTGCCAGCAGCTTAGGTAGCGGGGTCTGGGAGCAGTACTTC	CASSLGSGVWEQYF
TRBV6-5	.	.	TRBJ2-3	TGTGCCAGCAGTGCTCCGGGGACAGATACGCAGTATTTT	CASSAPGTDTQYF
TRBV2	.	.	TRBJ1-1	TGTGCCAGGGGCGGGCGGGGGATGAACACTGAAGCTTTCTTT	CARGGRGMNTEAFF
TRBV7-2	TRBD2	.	TRBJ2-5	TGTGCCAGCAGCTTAGGACCGGGGGGGGGAGAGACCCAGTACTTC	CASSLGPGGGETQYF
TRBV5-4	TRBD1	once	TRBJ1-6	TGTGCCAGCAGGGGGGACAGTTTTAATTCACCCCTCCACTTT	CASRGDSFNSPLHF
TRBV4-1	TRBD2	.	TRBJ2-1	TGCGCCAGCAGCCCTGGACTAGCAGACGACAATGAGCAGTTCTTC	CASSPGLADDNEQFF
TRBV11-2	TRBD1	.	TRBJ2-2	TGTGCCAGCAGAGTAGGACAGGGAATCGTCAAGACCGGGGAGCTGTTTTTT	CASRVGQGIVKTGELFF
TRBV4-1	.	.	TRBJ2-2	TGCGCCAGCAGGCGGGGCACCGGGGAGCTGTTTTTT	CASRRGTGELFF
TRBV7-6	.	few	TRBJ1-3	TGTGCCAGCAGCCAAGAGGAGGCAACCGGAAACACCATATATTTT	CASSQEEATGNTIYF
TRBV28	TRBD2	.	TRBJ2-1	TGTGCCAGCAGCTCTAGCGGGGTGAAATACAATGAGCAGTTCTTC	CASSSSGVKYNEQFF
TRBV2	TRBD1	.	TRBJ2-3	TGTGCCAGCAGTGGAGGGGGCTTGCCAGATACGCAGTATTTT	CASSGGGLPDTQYF
TRBV30	.	.	TRBJ1-3	TGTGCCTGGAACCCGGGACAAATCTCTGGAAACACCATATATTTT	CAWNPGQISGNTIYF
TRBV9	.	.	TRBJ1-4	TGTGCCAGCAGCGCGTCAGGGGTGGATGAAAAACTGTTTTTT	CASSASGVDEKLFF
TRBV10-2	TRBD1	.	TRBJ1-2	TGCGCCAGCAGAGGACAGGCACGAGATGGCTACACCTTC	CASRGQARDGYTF
TRBV6-4	.	.	TRBJ1-5	TGTGCCAGCAGTGCCACCCAGGGACAGCCCCAGCATTTT	CASSATQGQPQHF
TRBV2	TRBD1	.	TRBJ2-7	TGTGCCAGCACAGGGACAGGCTCCTACGAGCAGTACTTC	CASTGTGSYEQYF
TRBV5-1	.	.	TRBJ2-1	TGCGCCAGCAGCTTGAGTAGATACAATGAGCAGTTCTTC	CASSLSRYNEQFF
TRBV7-9	TRBD1	.	TRBJ2-7	TGTTCCAGCAGCCCAGAATTCGTCCTTCGGGACAGAGTAACGTACGAGCAGTACTTC	CSSSPEFVLRDRVTYEQYF
TRBV9	.	.	TRBJ2-7	TGTGCCAGCAGCGTAGGGGAGGGGGGGCTCTACGAGCAGTACTTC	CASSVGEGGLYEQYF
TRBV7-9	.	.	TRBJ1-2	TGTTCCAGCAGCCAACCCCAGGGCAATGGCTACACCTTC	CSSSQPQGNGYTF
TRBV5-1	TRBD2	.	TRBJ2-1	TGCGCCAGCAGCTTGGGTCCTAGCGGTAACGCCTACAATGAGCAGTTCTTC	CASSLGPSGNAYNEQFF
TRBV30	.	.	TRBJ1-1	TGTGCCTGGAATCGGGATGAGGGAAGGGCTTTCTTT	CAWNRDEGRAFF
TRBV5-1	.	.	TRBJ1-2	TGCGCCAGCAGCTTGAACCAGAACTATGGCTACACCTTC	CASSLNQNYGYTF
TRBV25-1	.	few	TRBJ2-1	TGTGCCAGCACTGCGGGGAAGGATGAGCAGTTCTTC	CASTAGKDEQFF
TRBV7-9	.	.	TRBJ1-2	TGTGCCAGCAGCTTAGGGGAAGGGGCCTATGGCTACACCTTC	CASSLGEGAYGYTF
TRBV5-6	TRBD1	.	TRBJ2-7	TGTGCCAGCAGCTTGGGCGGGACAGGCTCCTACGAGCAGTACTTC	CASSLGGTGSYEQYF
TRBV21-1	.	.	TRBJ1-2	TGTGCCAGCAGCCTATGGGACAGGGCCGCTGAGGGCTACACCTTC	CASSLWDRAAEGYTF
TRBV11-2	.	.	TRBJ2-7	TGTGCCAGCAGCTTAGACTCGTACGAGCAGTACTTC	CASSLDSYEQYF
TRBV29-1	.	.	TRBJ2-1	TGCAGCGTTGGTGTCAACATCAAGTTCTTC	CSVGVNIKFF
TRBV29-1	.	.	TRBJ2-2	TGCAGCGTTGTTTCAGGGTCCACCGGGGAGCTGTTTTTT	CSVVSGSTGELFF
TRBV15	TRBD1	.	TRBJ1-6	TGTGCCACCAGCAGACCGCTGACAGGGGTTAACTCACCCCTCCACTTT	CATSRPLTGVNSPLHF
TRBV11-2	.	.	TRBJ2-7	TGTGCCAGCAGCTCGAGCTACGAGCAGTACTTC	CASSSSYEQYF
TRBV29-1	.	.	TRBJ1-1	TGCAGCGTTGAAGGGCCAGGGATGAACACTGAAGCTTTCTTT	CSVEGPGMNTEAFF